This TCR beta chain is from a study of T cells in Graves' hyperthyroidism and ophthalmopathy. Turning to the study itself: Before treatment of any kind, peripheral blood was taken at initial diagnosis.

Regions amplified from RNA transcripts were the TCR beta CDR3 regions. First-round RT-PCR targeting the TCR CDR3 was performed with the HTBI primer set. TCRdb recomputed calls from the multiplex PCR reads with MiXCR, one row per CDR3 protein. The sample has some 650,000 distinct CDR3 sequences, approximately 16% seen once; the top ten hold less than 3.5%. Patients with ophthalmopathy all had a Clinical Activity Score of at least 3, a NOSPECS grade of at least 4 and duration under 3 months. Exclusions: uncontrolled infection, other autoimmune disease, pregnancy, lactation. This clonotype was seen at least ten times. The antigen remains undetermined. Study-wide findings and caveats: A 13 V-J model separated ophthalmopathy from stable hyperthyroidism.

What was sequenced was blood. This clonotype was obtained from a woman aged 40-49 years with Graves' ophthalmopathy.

Here the CDR3 DNA reads TGTGCCAGCAGTTTTACTAGCGCGAATAACAATGAGCAGTTCTTC. It specifies CASSFTSANNNEQFF. The rearrangement links TRBV6-2 or TRBV6-3 to TRBJ2-1; 7 positions match TRBD2. CDR1 and CDR2 (germline): MNHEY, SVGEGT. Trimming took 4 bases from V and 5 from J; bases not matched to a gene: 8. This CDR3 is 15 amino acids long.